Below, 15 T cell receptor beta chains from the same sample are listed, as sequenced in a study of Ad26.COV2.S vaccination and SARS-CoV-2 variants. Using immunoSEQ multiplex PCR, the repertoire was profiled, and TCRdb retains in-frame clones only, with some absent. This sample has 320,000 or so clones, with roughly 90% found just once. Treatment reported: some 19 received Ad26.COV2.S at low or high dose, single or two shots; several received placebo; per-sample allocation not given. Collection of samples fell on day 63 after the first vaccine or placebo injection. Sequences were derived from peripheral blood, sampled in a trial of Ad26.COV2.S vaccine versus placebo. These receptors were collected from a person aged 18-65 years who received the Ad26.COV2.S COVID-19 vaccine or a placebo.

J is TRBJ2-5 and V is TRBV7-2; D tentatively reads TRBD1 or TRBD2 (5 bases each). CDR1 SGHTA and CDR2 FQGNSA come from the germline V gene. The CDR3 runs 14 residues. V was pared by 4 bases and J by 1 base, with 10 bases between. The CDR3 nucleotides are TGTGCCAGCAGCTCCTGGGACCGCCAAGAGACCCAGTACTTC. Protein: CASSSWDRQETQYF. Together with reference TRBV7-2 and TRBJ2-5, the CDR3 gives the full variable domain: GAGVSQSPSNKVTEKGKDVELRCDPISGHTALYWYRQSLGQGLEFLIYFQGNSAPDKSGLPSDRFSAERTGGSVSTLTIQRTQQEDSAVYLCASSSWDRQETQYFGPGTRLLVL.

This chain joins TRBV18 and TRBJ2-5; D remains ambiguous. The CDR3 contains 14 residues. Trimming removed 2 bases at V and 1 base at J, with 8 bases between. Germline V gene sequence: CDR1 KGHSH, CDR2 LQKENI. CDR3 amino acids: CASSPDRVQETQYF. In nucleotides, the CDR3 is TGTGCCAGCTCACCAGACCGGGTCCAAGAGACCCAGTACTTC.

This CDR3 is CASSADGPPGTGDEQYV. Written as DNA, the CDR3 is TGCGCCAGCAGCGCTGATGGACCCCCCGGGACAGGCGACGAGCAGTACGTC. The chain links TRBV5-1 to TRBJ2-7; 8 bases align to TRBD1. This CDR3 contains 17 residues. J lost 5 bases, V lost 4 bases, and 17 bases had no gene match. Germline CDR1 SGHRS, CDR2 YFSETQ.

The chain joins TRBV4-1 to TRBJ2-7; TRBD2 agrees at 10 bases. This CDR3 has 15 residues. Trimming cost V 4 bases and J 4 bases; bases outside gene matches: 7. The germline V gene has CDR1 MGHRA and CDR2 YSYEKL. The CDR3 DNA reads TGCGCCAGCAGCCCGACGGCTAGCGGGAGTTACGAGCAGTACGTC. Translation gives CASSPTASGSYEQYV.

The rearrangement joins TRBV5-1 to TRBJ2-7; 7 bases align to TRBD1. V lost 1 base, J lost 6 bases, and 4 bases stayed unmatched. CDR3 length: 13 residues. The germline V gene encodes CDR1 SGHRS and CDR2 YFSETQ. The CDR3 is CASSLTGVAEQYF. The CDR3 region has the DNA TGCGCCAGCAGCTTGACAGGGGTGGCCGAGCAGTACTTC.

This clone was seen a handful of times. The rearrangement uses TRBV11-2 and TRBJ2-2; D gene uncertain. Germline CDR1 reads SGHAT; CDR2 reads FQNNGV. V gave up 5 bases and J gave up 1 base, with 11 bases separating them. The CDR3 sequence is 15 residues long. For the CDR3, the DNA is TGTGCCAGCAGCCGTTCTCCGGGGAACACCGGGGAGCTGTTTTTT. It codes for CASSRSPGNTGELFF.

CDR3 coding DNA: TGTGCCAGCAGGGACGACAGGGCGAACACTGAAGCTTTCTTT. It is translated as CASRDDRANTEAFF. V and J are TRBV27 and TRBJ1-1; 7 bases are shared with TRBD1. The V gene end was trimmed by 6 bases and the J gene end by 1 base; junction bases not matched to a gene: 5. Per germline, CDR1 MNHEY and CDR2 SMNVEV (reference sequence). The CDR3 consists of 14 residues.

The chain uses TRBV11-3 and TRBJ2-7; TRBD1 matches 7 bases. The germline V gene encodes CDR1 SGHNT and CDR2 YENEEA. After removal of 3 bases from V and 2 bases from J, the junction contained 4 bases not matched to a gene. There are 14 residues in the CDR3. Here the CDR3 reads CASSLRDSTYEQYF. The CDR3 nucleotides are TGTGCCAGCAGCTTGAGGGACAGCACCTACGAGCAGTACTTC.

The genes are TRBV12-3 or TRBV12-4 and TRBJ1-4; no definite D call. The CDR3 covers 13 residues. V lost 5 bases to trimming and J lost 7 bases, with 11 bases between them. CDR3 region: CASSPPVGEKLFF. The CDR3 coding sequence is TGTGCCAGCAGTCCCCCGGTTGGTGAAAAACTGTTTTTT.

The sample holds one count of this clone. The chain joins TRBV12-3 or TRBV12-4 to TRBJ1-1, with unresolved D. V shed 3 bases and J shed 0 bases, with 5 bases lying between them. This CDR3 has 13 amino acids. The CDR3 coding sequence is TGTGCCAGCAGTTTCAAGGTGAACACTGAAGCTTTCTTT. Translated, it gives CASSFKVNTEAFF.

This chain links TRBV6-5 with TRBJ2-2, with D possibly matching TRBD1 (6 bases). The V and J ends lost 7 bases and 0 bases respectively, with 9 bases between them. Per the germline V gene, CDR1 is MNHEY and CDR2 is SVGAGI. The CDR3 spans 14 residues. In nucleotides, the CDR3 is TGTGCCAGCAATACAGGGTCGAACACCGGGGAGCTGTTTTTT. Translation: CASNTGSNTGELFF.

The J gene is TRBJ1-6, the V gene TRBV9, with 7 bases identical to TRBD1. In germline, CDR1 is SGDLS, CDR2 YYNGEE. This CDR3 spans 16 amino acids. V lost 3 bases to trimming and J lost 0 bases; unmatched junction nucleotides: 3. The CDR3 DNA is TGTGCCAGCAGCGCCACAGGGGACTCCTATAATTCACCCCTCCACTTT. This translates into CASSATGDSYNSPLHF.

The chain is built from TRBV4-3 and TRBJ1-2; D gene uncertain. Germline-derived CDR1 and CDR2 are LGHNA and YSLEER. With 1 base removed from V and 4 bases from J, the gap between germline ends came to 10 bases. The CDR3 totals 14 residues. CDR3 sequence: CASSQVTNTYGYTF. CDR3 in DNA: TGCGCCAGCAGCCAAGTTACGAACACCTATGGCTACACCTTC.

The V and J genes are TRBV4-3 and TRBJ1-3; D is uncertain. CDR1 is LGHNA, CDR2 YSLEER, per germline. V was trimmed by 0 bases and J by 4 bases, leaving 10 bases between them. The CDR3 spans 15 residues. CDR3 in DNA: TGCGCCAGCAGCCAAGACCGAAGTTCCGGAAACACCATATATTTT. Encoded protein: CASSQDRSSGNTIYF.

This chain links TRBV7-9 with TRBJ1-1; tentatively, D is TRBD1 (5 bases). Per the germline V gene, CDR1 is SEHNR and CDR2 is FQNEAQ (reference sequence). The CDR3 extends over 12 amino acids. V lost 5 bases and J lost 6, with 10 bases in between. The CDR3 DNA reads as TGTGCCAGCAGCCTTAGGGACCCTGAAGCTTTCTTT. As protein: CASSLRDPEAFF. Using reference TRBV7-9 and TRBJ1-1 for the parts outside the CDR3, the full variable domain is DTGVSQNPRHKITKRGQNVTFRCDPISEHNRLYWYRQTLGQGPEFLTYFQNEAQLEKSRLLSDRFSAERPKGSFSTLEIQRTEQGDSAMYLCASSLRDPEAFFGQGTRLTVV.